The 17 T cell receptor beta chains below come from one sample, sequenced in a study of a mutant IDH1 vaccine in newly diagnosed glioma. As for time point: week 5, during vaccination. With topical imiquimod, each dose of the vaccine consisted of 300 ug of mutant IDH1 20-mer peptide. These receptors have no identified antigens. Sequenced by immunoSEQ multiplex PCR; TCRdb stores in-frame clones only, minus some. The data contain 70,000 to 90,000 clones, around 90% of them singletons. The specimen comprised PBMCs, sampled from a glioma patient whose treatment included an IDH1 peptide vaccine. The receptor set was obtained from a woman in her 50s with glioma.

The rearrangement uses TRBV5-6 and TRBJ2-7; 9 positions match TRBD1. The CDR3 is made up of 16 amino acids. The germline CDR1 and CDR2 sequences are SGHDT and YYEEEE. The ends lost 4 bases at V and 2 bases at J; junction bases unmatched: 10. In nucleotides, the CDR3 is TGTGCCAGCAGCCGGACAGGGGTACAACGGACCTACGAGCAGTACTTC. Protein product: CASSRTGVQRTYEQYF.

The J gene is TRBJ2-1, the V gene TRBV28; no firm D call. Germline assignment: CDR1 MDHEN and CDR2 SYDVKM. Trimming removed 8 bases at V and 7 bases at J, with 6 bases between. The CDR3 length is 10 residues. In DNA, the CDR3 is TGTGCCAGCGGCCGAAATGAGCAGTTCTTC. Its translation: CASGRNEQFF.

This chain links TRBV27 with TRBJ2-1, with a tentative D call TRBD1 (6 bases). The germline CDR1 and CDR2 sequences are MNHEY and SMNVEV (reference sequence). Trimming shortened V by 2 bases and J by 5 bases, and 10 bases separated the two germline ends. The CDR3 runs to 14 residues. The CDR3 bases are TGTGCCAGCAGTTTACAGGGACACAACAATGAGCAGTTCTTC. Residues: CASSLQGHNNEQFF.

The chain couples TRBV5-4 to TRBJ1-1; no definite D call. Trimming removed 0 bases from V and 3 bases from J, with 9 bases in between. The CDR3 is 14 residues long. Germline V lookup: CDR1 SGHNT, CDR2 YYREEE (reference sequence). For the CDR3, the DNA is TGTGCCAGCAGCTTGGGTAGTATGGACACTGAAGCTTTCTTT. Its translation is CASSLGSMDTEAFF.

This chain uses TRBV30 with TRBJ1-3; tentatively, D is TRBD1 (5 bases). CDR3 length: 13 residues. V lost 4 bases and J lost 0, with 7 bases in between. Germline loops: CDR1 GTSNPN, CDR2 SVGIG (reference sequence). CDR3 nucleotide sequence: TGTGCCTGGAAAGGGACCTCTGGAAACACCATATATTTT. Its translation is CAWKGTSGNTIYF.

The chain couples TRBV5-1 to TRBJ2-6, with D perhaps TRBD1 or TRBD2 (6 bases each). This CDR3 region has 16 residues. Trimming left V 1 base short and J 2 bases short, with 10 bases between. Germline V gene lookup returns CDR1 SGHRS and CDR2 YFSETQ. The CDR3 is CASSLLRGPGANVLTF. CDR3 coding DNA: TGCGCCAGCAGCTTGCTTCGGGGGCCTGGGGCCAACGTCCTGACTTTC.

V is TRBV30 and J is TRBJ2-3; 9 positions match TRBD1. V lost 3 bases, J lost 0 bases, and 10 bases stayed unmatched. CDR1 and CDR2 (germline): GTSNPN, SVGIG (reference sequence). The CDR3 is 17 residues long. The CDR3 bases are TGTGCCTGGAGCCCGCCGGGACAGGGAACTAGCACAGATACGCAGTATTTT. Its protein product is CAWSPPGQGTSTDTQYF.

This chain connects TRBV29-1 to TRBJ2-3; D unresolved. V lost 6 bases and J lost 0, with 7 bases in between. The CDR3 is 12 residues long. Per germline, CDR1 SQVTM and CDR2 ANQGSEA. The CDR3 loop is CSVVTSTDTQYF. The CDR3 region has the DNA TGCAGCGTAGTTACTAGCACAGATACGCAGTATTTT.

The chain employs TRBV18 and TRBJ1-4, with D unclear. Germline lookup yields CDR1 KGHSH and CDR2 LQKENI. This CDR3 comprises 15 residues. The V end was cut by 1 base, the J end by 0 bases, with 6 bases between. As DNA, the CDR3 is TGTGCCAGCTCACCACGGCTTGCAACTAATGAAAAACTGTTTTTT. Translating it yields CASSPRLATNEKLFF.

V and J are TRBV10-3 and TRBJ2-5, with 9 bases fitting TRBD1. From germline, CDR1 is ENHRY and CDR2 SYGVKD. V trimming: 5 bases; J trimming: 3 bases; junction bases outside the gene matches: 4. The CDR3 totals 14 residues. Here the CDR3 reads CAISSTGGEETQYF. The CDR3 DNA sequence: TGTGCCATCAGTTCGACAGGGGGAGAAGAGACCCAGTACTTC.

This chain uses TRBV19 with TRBJ1-1, with TRBD1 identical over 7 bases. In germline, CDR1 is LNHDA, CDR2 SQIVND (reference sequence). Unmatched junction bases numbered 10, after V lost 5 bases and J lost 10 bases. CDR3 length: 13 amino acids. CDR3 region: CASSDPGTAGAFF. The CDR3 DNA reads as TGTGCCAGTAGTGATCCCGGGACAGCGGGAGCTTTCTTT. Combining the CDR3 with reference TRBV19 and TRBJ1-1 gives the whole variable domain DGGITQSPKYLFRKEGQNVTLSCEQNLNHDAMYWYRQDPGQGLRLIYYSQIVNDFQKGDIAEGYSVSREKKESFPLTVTSAQKNPTAFYLCASSDPGTAGAFFGQGTRLTVV.

This chain uses TRBV13 with TRBJ2-5; D may be TRBD1 or TRBD2 (5 bases each). Germline values: CDR1 PRHDT, CDR2 FYEKMQ (reference sequence). The CDR3 contains 13 residues. Deletions cut 4 bases from V and 5 bases from J, with 11 bases between. In DNA form, the CDR3 reads TGTGCCAGCAGCTGGGGGAGTGTTGAGACCCAGTACTTC. Residues: CASSWGSVETQYF.

The chain couples TRBV5-1 to TRBJ1-6; D might be TRBD1 (5 bases). The CDR3 runs to 14 residues. V was trimmed by 3 bases and J by 5 bases, leaving 9 bases between them. The germline CDR1 and CDR2 sequences are SGHRS and YFSETQ. The CDR3 protein is CASSYPDNNSPLHF. CDR3 nucleotides: TGCGCCAGCAGCTACCCGGACAATAATTCACCCCTCCACTTT. The full variable domain, completed using reference TRBV5-1 and TRBJ1-6, is KAGVTQTPRYLIKTRGQQVTLSCSPISGHRSVSWYQQTPGQGLQFLFEYFSETQRNKGNFPGRFSGRQFSNSRSEMNVSTLELGDSALYLCASSYPDNNSPLHFGNGTRLTVT.

This clone was observed a few times. The V gene is TRBV11-2, the J gene TRBJ2-3; the D gene could be TRBD1 or TRBD2 (6 bases each). Germline assignment: CDR1 SGHAT and CDR2 FQNNGV. The CDR3 has 15 amino acids. V was shortened by 6 bases and J by 0 bases, with 13 bases between the two germline ends. CDR3 coding DNA: TGTGCCAGCAGTCCTCAGGGGACTAGCACAGATACGCAGTATTTT. Its protein is CASSPQGTSTDTQYF.

The chain employs TRBV4-2 and TRBJ2-3; 10 bases agree with TRBD2. The CDR3 spans 16 residues. Germline V gene data show CDR1 as LGHNA and CDR2 as YNFKEQ. With 4 bases clipped from V and 5 bases from J, the junction kept 9 bases outside the gene matches. Written as DNA, the CDR3 is TGTGCCAGCAGCCCTAGGGGAAGCGGGAGGGTAGATACGCAGTATTTT. As protein: CASSPRGSGRVDTQYF.

The V call is TRBV21-1, the J call TRBJ2-7; the table assigns TRBD1, which was not confirmed against the DNA. TRBV21-1 is described as a pseudogene. This CDR3 has 17 residues. In DNA, the CDR3 is TGTGCCAGCCCTCTTTGGGGACAGCGGCCCCCTTGGGTAGAGCAGTACTTC. As protein: CASPLWGQRPPWVEQYF.

Worth noting for this clone: Sequence at one end of the junction differs from germline and may be a read error. The rearrangement links TRBV28 to TRBJ1-1, with D perhaps matching TRBD1 (6 bases). The V gene's germline CDR1 is MDHEN and CDR2 SYDVKM. This CDR3 contains 12 residues. CDR3 protein: CASSLLGKGDIF. CDR3 nucleotides: TGTGCCAGCAGTTTGCTTGGAAAGGGGGATATCTTT.